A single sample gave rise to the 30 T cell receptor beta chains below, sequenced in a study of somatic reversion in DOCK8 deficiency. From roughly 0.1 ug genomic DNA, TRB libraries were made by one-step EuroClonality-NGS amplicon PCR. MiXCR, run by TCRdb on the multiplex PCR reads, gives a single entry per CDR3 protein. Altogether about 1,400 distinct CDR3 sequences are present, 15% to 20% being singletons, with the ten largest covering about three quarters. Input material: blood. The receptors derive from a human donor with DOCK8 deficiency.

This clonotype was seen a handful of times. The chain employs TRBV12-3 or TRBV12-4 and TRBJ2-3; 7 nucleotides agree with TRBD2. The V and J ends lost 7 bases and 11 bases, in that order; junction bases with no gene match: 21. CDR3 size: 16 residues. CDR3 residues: CASIPRVWGGGERQYF. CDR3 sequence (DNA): TGTGCCAGCATCCCCCGGGTCTGGGGGGGGGGGGAGAGGCAGTATTTT.

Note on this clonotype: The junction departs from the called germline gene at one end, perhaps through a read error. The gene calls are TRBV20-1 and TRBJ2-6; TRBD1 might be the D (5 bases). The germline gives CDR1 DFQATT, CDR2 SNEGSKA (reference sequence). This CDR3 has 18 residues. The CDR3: CSAIPWAKFISGADVQTF. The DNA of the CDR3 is TGCAGTGCGATCCCTTGGGCTAAATTTATCTCTGGGGCCGACGTCCAGACTTTC.

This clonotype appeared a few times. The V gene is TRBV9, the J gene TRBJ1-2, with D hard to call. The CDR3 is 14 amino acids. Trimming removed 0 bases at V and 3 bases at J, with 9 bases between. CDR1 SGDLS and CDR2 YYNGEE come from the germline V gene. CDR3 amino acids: CASSVASGDYGYTF. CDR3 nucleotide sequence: TGTGCCAGCAGCGTAGCTAGCGGCGACTATGGCTACACCTTC.

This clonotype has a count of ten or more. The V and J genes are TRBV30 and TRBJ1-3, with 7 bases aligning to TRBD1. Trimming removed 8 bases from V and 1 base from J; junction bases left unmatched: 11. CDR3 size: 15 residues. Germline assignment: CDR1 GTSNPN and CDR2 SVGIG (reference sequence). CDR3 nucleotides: TGTGCCGAGACCCAGGGCAGGGGGTCTGGAAACACCATATATTTT. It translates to CAETQGRGSGNTIYF.

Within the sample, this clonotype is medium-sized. The CDR3 DNA reads as TGTGCCAGCAGCCCGGGGACAGGGGATTCACCCCTCCACTTT. It encodes CASSPGTGDSPLHF. The chain links TRBV11-2 to TRBJ1-6; 10 bases line up with TRBD1. Per the germline V gene, CDR1 is SGHAT and CDR2 is FQNNGV. V lost 5 bases to trimming and J lost 8 bases; unmatched junction nucleotides: 3. The CDR3 has 14 residues.

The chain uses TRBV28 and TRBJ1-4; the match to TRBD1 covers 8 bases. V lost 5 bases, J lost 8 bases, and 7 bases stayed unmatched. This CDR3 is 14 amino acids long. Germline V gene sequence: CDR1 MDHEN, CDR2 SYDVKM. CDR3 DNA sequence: TGTGCCAGCAGTCCCGGGACAGGTGGCGAAAAACTGTTTTTT. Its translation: CASSPGTGGEKLFF.

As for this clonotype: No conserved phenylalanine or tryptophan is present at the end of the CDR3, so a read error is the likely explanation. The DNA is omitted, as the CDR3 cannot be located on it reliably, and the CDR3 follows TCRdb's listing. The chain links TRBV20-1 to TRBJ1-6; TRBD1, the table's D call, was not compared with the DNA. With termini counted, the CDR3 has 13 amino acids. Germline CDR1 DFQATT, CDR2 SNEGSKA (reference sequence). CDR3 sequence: CSATNPGGSSPLL.

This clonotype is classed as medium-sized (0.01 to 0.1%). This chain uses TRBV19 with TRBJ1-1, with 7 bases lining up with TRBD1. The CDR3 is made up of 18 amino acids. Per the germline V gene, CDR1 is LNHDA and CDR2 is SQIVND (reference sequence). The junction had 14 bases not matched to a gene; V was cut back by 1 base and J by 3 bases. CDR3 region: CASSIVRGTGEADTEAFF. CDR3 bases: TGTGCCAGTAGTATAGTCAGAGGCACAGGGGAGGCGGACACTGAAGCTTTCTTT.

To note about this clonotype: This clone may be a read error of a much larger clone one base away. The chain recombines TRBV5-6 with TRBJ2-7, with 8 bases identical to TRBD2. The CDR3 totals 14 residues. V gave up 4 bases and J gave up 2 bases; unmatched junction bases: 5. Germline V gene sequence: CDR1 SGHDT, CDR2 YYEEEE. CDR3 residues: CASSTGGLTYEQYF. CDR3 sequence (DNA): TGTGCCAGCAGCACGGGGGGGCTGACCTACGAGCAGTACTTC.

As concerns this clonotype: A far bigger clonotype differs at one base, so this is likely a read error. This chain's CDR3 is CAWSFKIQPLYF. CDR3 DNA: TGTGCCTGGAGTTTCAAAATTCAGCCCCTCTACTTT. V and J are TRBV30 and TRBJ1-1; D unresolved. The CDR3 length is 12 residues. Germline-derived CDR1 and CDR2 are GTSNPN and SVGIG (reference sequence).

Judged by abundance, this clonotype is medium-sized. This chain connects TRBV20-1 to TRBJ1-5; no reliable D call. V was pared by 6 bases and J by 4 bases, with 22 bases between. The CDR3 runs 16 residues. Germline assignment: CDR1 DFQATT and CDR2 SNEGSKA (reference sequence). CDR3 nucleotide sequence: TGCAGTGCACTCCGTTTAGAAACCTTACTAAATCAGCCCCAGCATTTT. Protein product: CSALRLETLLNQPQHF.

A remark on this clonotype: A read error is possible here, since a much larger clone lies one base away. The CDR3 region has the DNA TGCGCCAGCAGCCTGGGGTCCCCCTTGATCTCTGGAAACACCGTATATTTT. Translated: CASSLGSPLISGNTVYF. The chain links TRBV5-1 to TRBJ1-3; D gene ambiguous. Germline V gene data show CDR1 as SGHRS and CDR2 as YFSETQ. The CDR3 loop spans 17 amino acids.

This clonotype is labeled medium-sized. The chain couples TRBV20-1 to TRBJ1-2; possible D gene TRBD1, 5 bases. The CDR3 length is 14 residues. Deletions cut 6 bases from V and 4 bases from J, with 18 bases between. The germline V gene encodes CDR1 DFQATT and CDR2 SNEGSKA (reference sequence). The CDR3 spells CSAREAGGLYGYTF. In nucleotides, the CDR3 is TGCAGTGCACGGGAGGCGGGGGGACTCTATGGCTACACCTTC.

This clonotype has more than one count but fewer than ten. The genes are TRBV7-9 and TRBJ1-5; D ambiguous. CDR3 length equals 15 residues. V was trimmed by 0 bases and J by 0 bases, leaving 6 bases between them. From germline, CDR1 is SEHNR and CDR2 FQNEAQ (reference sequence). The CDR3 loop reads CASSLAESSNQPQHF. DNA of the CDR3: TGTGCCAGCAGCTTAGCGGAGAGTAGCAATCAGCCCCAGCATTTT.

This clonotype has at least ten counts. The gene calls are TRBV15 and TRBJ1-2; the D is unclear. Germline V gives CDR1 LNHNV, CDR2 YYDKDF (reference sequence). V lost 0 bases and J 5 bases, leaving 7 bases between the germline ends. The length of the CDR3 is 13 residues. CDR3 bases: TGTGCCACCAGCAGAGACCCCCGTTATGGCTACACCTTC. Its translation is CATSRDPRYGYTF.

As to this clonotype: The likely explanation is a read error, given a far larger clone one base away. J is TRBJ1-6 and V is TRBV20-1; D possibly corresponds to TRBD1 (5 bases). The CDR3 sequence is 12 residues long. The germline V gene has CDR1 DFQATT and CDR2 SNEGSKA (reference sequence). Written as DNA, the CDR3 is TGCAGTGCTAGAGGCGGGACGGACCCAACTTTCTTT. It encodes CSARGGTDPTFF.

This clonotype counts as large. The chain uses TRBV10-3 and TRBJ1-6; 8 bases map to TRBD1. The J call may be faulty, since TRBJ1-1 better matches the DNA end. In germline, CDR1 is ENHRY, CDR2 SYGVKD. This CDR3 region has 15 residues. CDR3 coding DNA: TGTGCCATCAGTGCTTCCGGACAGGGCCGTACTGAAGCTTTCTTT. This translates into CAISASGQGRTEAFF.

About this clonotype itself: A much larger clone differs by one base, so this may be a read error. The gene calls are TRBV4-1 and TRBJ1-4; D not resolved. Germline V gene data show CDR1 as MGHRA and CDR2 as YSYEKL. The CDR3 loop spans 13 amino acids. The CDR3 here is CTSSQDGDEKLFF. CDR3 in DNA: TGCACCAGCAGCCAAGACGGGGATGAAAAACTGTTTTTT.

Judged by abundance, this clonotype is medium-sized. CDR3 nucleotides: TGTGCCAGCAGTTCATCTGGTAACTATGGCTACACCTTC. It specifies CASSSSGNYGYTF. The chain has TRBV12-3 or TRBV12-4 and TRBJ1-2; no definite D call. CDR3 length: 13 residues. Trimming stripped 4 bases from V and 1 base from J, with 7 bases between.

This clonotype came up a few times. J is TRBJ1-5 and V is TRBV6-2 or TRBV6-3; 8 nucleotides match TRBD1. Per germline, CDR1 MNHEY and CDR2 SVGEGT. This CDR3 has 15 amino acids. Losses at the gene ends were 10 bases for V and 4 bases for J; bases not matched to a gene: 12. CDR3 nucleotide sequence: TGTGCCACCACGCACCCGACAGGGGTAAATCAGCCCCAGCATTTT. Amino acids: CATTHPTGVNQPQHF.

The CDR3 DNA reads as TGCGCCAGCAGCTTGGGACAGTATGGGAATGAGCAGTTCTTC. This encodes CASSLGQYGNEQFF. V gene TRBV5-1 combines with J gene TRBJ2-1; D is possibly TRBD1 (5 bases). V was shortened by 0 bases and J by 7 bases, with 11 bases between the two germline ends. The germline gives CDR1 SGHRS, CDR2 YFSETQ. The CDR3 loop spans 14 amino acids.

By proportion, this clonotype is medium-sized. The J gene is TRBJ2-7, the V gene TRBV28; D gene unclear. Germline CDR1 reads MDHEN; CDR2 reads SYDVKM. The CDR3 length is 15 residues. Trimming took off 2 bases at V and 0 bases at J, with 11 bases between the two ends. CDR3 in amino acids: CASSLEAHLSYEQYF. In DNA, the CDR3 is TGTGCCAGCAGTTTAGAGGCCCACCTCTCCTACGAGCAGTACTTC.

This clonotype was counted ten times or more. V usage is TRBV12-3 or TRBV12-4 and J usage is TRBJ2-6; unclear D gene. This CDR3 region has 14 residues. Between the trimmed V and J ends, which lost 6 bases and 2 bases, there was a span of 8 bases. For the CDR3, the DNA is TGTGCCAGCAGGTCCTCGGCTGGGGCCAACGTCCTGACTTTC. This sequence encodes CASRSSAGANVLTF.

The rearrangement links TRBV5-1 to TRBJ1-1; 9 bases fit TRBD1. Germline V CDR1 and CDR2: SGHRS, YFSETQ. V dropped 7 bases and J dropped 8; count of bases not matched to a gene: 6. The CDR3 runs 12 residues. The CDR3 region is CASRIGTGEAFF. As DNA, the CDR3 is TGCGCCAGCCGGATCGGGACAGGGGAAGCTTTCTTT.

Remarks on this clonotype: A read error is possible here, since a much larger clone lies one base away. CDR3 nucleotide sequence: TGTGCCAGCAGTTGGACAGGGGGCAATCAGCCCCAGCATTTT. Amino acids: CASSWTGGNQPQHF. The chain has TRBV12-3 or TRBV12-4 and TRBJ1-5; 9 nucleotides agree with TRBD1. The CDR3 extends over 14 amino acids. J lost 2 bases, V lost 4 bases, and 0 bases had no gene match.

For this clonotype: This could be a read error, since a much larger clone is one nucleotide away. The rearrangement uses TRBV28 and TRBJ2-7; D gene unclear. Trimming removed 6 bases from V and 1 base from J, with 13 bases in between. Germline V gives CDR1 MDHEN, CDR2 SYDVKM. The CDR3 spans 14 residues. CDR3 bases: TGTGCCAGCAGACCCTTCTCCCTGTCCTACGAGCAGTACTTC. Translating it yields CASRPFSLSYEQYF.

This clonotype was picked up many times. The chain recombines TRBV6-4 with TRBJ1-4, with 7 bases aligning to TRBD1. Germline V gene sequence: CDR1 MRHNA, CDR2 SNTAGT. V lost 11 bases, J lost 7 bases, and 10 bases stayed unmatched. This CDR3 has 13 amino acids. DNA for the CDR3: TGTGCCTTGACAGGGTTGTGGGGTGAAAAACTGTTTTTT. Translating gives CALTGLWGEKLFF.

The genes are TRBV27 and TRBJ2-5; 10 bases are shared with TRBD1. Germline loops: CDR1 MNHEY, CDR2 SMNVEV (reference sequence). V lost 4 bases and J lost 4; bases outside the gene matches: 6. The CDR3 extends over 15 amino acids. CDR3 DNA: TGTGCCAGCAGTTCCCCGACAGGGGGCGGAGAGACCCAGTACTTC. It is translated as CASSSPTGGGETQYF.

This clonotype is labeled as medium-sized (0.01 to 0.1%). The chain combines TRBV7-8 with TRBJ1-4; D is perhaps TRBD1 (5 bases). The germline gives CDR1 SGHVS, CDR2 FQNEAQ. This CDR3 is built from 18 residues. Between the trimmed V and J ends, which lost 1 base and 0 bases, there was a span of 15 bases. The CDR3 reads CASSLVWGRRSTNEKLFF. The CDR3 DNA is TGTGCCAGCAGCTTAGTATGGGGACGGCGCTCAACTAATGAAAAACTGTTTTTT.

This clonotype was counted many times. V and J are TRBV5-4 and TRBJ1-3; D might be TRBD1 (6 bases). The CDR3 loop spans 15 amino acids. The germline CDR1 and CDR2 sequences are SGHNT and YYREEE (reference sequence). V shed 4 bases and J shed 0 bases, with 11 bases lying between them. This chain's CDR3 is CASSSNRDSGNTIYF. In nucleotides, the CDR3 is TGTGCCAGCAGCAGCAACAGGGACTCTGGAAACACCATATATTTT.